This T cell receptor (beta chain) is drawn from a study of T cells in Graves' hyperthyroidism and ophthalmopathy. Overall study context: Blood from the periphery was taken at initial diagnosis, before any treatment.

Uncontrolled infections, other autoimmune diseases, pregnancy or lactation led to exclusion of patients. CDR3 length equals 19 residues. Germline CDR1 reads MDHEN; CDR2 reads SYDVKM. Turning to this clonotype: Since a much larger clone is just one base distant, this may be a read error.

RNA transcripts gave rise to amplified TCR beta CDR3 regions. HTBI primers drove first-round RT-PCR of the TCR CDR3. One entry per CDR3 protein results from TCRdb running MiXCR on the multiplex PCR reads. The repertoire holds 350,000 to 500,000 distinct CDR3 sequences, with around 15% as singletons. This receptor was obtained from a woman under 30 with Graves' hyperthyroidism. Sample: blood. The rearrangement joins TRBV28 to TRBJ2-7; the match to TRBD1 covers 11 bases. The tail of the sequence fits TRBJ2-1 better, so the J call may be wrong. CDR3 sequence: CASRTRDRGSYGSSYEQFF. The CDR3 DNA follows: TGTGCCAGCAGAACTAGGGACAGGGGGTCTTACGGCAGTTCCTACGAGCAGTTCTTC.